The clone carrying this T cell receptor beta chain was seen more than once but under ten times. The sample originates from a study of cytomegalovirus exposure and HLA in healthy donors. Both 60 Vbeta primers and 13 Jbeta primers went into the PCR. Some clones are missing from TCRdb's copy, which holds only in-frame ones; the method was immunoSEQ multiplex PCR. The sample holds roughly 190,000 clones; approximately 11% are singletons and the top ten take 7.8%. Sequencing was performed on PBMCs. The sequence was obtained from a man between 50 and 59 years old in good health and CMV-seropositive.

In DNA form, the CDR3 reads TGTGCCAGCAGCGTAAGTGACTCTAATAATTCACCCCTCCACTTT. Its translation: CASSVSDSNNSPLHF. The V call is TRBV9, the J call TRBJ1-6; D is unresolved. There are 15 residues in the CDR3. CDR1 is SGDLS and CDR2 is YYNGEE in the germline V gene. V lost 1 base and J 5 bases, leaving 10 bases between the germline ends.